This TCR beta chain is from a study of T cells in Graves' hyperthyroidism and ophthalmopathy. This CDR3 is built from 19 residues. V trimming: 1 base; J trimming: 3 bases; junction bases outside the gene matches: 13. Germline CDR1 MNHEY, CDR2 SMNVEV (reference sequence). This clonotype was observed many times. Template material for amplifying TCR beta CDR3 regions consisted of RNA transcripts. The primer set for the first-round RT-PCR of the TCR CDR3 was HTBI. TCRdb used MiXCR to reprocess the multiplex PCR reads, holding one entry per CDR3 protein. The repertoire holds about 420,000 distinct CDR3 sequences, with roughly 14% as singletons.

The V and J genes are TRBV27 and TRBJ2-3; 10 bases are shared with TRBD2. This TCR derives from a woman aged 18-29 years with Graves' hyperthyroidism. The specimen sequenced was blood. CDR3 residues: CASSLFAGTSGKLTDTQYF. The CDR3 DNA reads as TGTGCCAGCAGTTTATTTGCCGGTACTAGCGGGAAGTTAACAGATACGCAGTATTTT.